These T cell receptor beta chains were read from a single sample in a study of T cells expressing NK-cell markers. TCRdb re-called the 5' RACE reads, yielding one record per CDR3 amino acid sequence without DNA. This listing includes about 380,000 distinct CDR3 sequences. Sequences were obtained from blood T cells: a sorted CD56 or NKG2C T cell subset, CD4+ or CD8+ T cells, or bulk PBMC T cells (not recorded which). The source is a man aged 18-69 years in good health. CDR3s include the opening cysteine and the closing phenylalanine or tryptophan. Clone size is stated in some rows and not others, as once, few, many or a class when expanded.

>TRBJ1-2|TRBV29-1|.
CSARPHGYGYTF
>TRBJ2-2|TRBV12-3/TRBV12-4|medium-sized
CASSLTSPGGGAGGELFF
>TRBJ2-7|TRBV30|.
CAWSRGPTYEQYF
>TRBJ1-2|TRBV6-1|.
CASSPDSSRSGNYGYTF
>TRBJ2-5|TRBV20-1|.
CSGVSGGVETQYF
>TRBJ1-4|TRBV19|.
CASSPDRAYEKLFF
>TRBJ2-3|TRBV20-1|.
CSAVRPGDTQYF
>TRBJ2-7|TRBV11-3|.
CASSSAGGSYEQYF
>TRBJ2-4|TRBV6-5|.
CASSSPRGFENIQYF
>TRBJ1-5|TRBV30|.
CAWGRGVSQPQHF
>TRBJ2-5|TRBV4-2|.
CASSTTPQGFETQYF
>TRBJ2-7|TRBV5-1|.
CASSRGLAGGLRSAEQYF